These 4 T cell receptor beta chains share one sample of origin, sequenced in a study of T cell responses to AZD1222 COVID-19 vaccine. Assay used: immunoSEQ multiplex PCR; TCRdb lists only in-frame clones, some missing. Of 90,000 to 130,000 clones detected, 85% to 95% appear once; the ten largest clones hold over 6%. The specimen comprised peripheral blood, sampled on day 0 of AZD1222 vaccination. These receptor sequences come from an adult in good health.

This clone appeared a single time. The chain uses TRBV19 and TRBJ2-1; D possibly corresponds to TRBD2 (5 bases). CDR1 is LNHDA, CDR2 SQIVND, per germline (reference sequence). CDR3 length: 15 amino acids. The germline V and J ends were trimmed by 5 bases and 0 bases, with 11 bases remaining between them. CDR3 protein: CASSRPGSSYNEQFF. DNA for the CDR3: TGTGCCAGTAGTCGCCCTGGGAGCTCCTACAATGAGCAGTTCTTC.

This sequence joins TRBV2 and TRBJ2-5; D gene unclear. The CDR3 is made up of 14 amino acids. The V and J ends lost 4 bases and 0 bases respectively, with 9 bases between them. Germline values: CDR1 SNHLY, CDR2 FYNNEI. CDR3 nucleotides: TGTGCCAGCAGTGCTCGTGGGTACCAAGAGACCCAGTACTTC. Encoded protein: CASSARGYQETQYF.

This clone was counted a single time. This chain links TRBV24-1 with TRBJ1-2, with D maybe TRBD1 (5 bases). This CDR3 region has 13 residues. With 0 bases removed from V and 8 bases from J, the gap between germline ends came to 9 bases. Germline V gene lookup returns CDR1 KGHDR and CDR2 SFDVKD. CDR3 sequence: CATSDLGRAGYTF. CDR3 DNA sequence: TGTGCCACCAGTGATTTGGGCAGGGCGGGCTACACCTTC.

This chain connects TRBV21-1 to TRBJ2-5; the table's D call TRBD2 went unverified against the DNA. TRBV21-1 is marked as a pseudogene. The CDR3 covers 18 residues. CDR3 protein: CASSQDRTSGGAGETQYF. The CDR3 DNA reads TGTGCCAGCAGCCAAGACAGGACTAGCGGGGGGGCCGGAGAGACCCAGTACTTC.